This TCR beta chain was obtained from a study of OX40 agonist ivuxolimab in advanced cancers. Study-wide context: Patients were treated with ivuxolimab, an agonistic anti-OX40 (CD134) antibody. Partial responses occurred in Three dose-escalation patients, one with hepatocellular carcinoma and two with cutaneous melanoma.

No patient had autoimmune disease or received systemic immunosuppression. Profiled with immunoSEQ multiplex PCR; TCRdb holds only in-frame clones, not every one. The sample lists approximately 20,000 clones, approximately 89% occurring once. CDR1 and CDR2 from the germline V gene are MNHNY and SVGAGI (reference sequence). Trimming cost V 6 bases and J 3 bases, with 9 bases left between them. CDR3 length: 13 amino acids. The TCR sequence derives from an adult with an advanced solid tumor such as melanoma, head and neck, liver or kidney cancer. The sequencing here drew on CD4+ or CD8+ T cells sorted from blood, taken in a trial of the OX40 agonist ivuxolimab. The chain carries TRBV6-6 and TRBJ1-3, with D maybe TRBD1 (6 bases). Here the CDR3 reads CASRFRGGNTIYF. CDR3 DNA sequence: TGTGCCAGCAGATTCAGGGGTGGAAACACCATATATTTT.